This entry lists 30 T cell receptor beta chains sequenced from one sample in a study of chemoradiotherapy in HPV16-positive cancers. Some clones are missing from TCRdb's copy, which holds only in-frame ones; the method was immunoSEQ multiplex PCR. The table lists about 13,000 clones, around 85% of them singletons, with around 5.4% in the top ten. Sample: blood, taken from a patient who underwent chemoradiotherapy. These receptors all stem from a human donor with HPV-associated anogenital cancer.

This chain's CDR3 is CASRTPRQGDYGYTF. CDR3 nucleotide sequence: TGTGCCAGCAGAACTCCAAGACAGGGAGACTATGGCTACACCTTC. The gene calls are TRBV6-6 and TRBJ1-2, with TRBD1 matching 7 bases. Germline V gives CDR1 MNHNY, CDR2 SVGAGI (reference sequence). Trimming at V came to 6 bases and at J to 3 bases, leaving 10 bases not matched to a gene. The CDR3 is 15 residues long.

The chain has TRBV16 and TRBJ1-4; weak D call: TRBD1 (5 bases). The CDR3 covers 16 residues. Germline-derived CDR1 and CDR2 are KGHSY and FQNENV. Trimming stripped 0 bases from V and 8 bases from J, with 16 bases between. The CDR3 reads CASSQSRGQGGEKLFF. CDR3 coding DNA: TGTGCCAGCAGCCAATCTAGGGGCCAGGGCGGAGAAAAACTGTTTTTT.

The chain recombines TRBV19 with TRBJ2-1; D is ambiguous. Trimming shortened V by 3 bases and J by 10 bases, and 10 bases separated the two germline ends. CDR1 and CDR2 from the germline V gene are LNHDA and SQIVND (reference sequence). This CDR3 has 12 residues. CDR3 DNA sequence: TGTGCCAGTAGTATTGGGATTCGGGAGCAGTTCTTC. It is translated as CASSIGIREQFF.

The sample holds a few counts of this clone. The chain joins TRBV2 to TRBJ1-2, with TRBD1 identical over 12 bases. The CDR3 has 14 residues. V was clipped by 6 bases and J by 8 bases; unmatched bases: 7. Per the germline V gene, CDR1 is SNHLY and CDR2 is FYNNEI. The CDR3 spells CASSPGQGAGGYTF. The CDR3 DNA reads TGTGCCAGCAGCCCGGGACAGGGGGCGGGGGGCTACACCTTC.

CDR3 nucleotide sequence: TGTGCCAGCAAAGGACATGAGAACACCGGGGAGCTGTTTTTT. This translates into CASKGHENTGELFF. V usage is TRBV6-5 and J usage is TRBJ2-2; TRBD1 might be the D (5 bases). V lost 7 bases, J lost 1 base, and 10 bases lay in between. Germline V CDR1 and CDR2: MNHEY, SVGAGI. The CDR3 runs to 14 residues.

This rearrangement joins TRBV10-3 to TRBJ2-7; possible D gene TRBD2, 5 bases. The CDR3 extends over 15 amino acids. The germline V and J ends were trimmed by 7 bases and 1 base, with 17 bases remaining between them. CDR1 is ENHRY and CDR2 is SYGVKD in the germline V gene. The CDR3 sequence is CAIKAGLGSSYEQYF. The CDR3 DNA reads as TGTGCCATCAAGGCAGGCCTAGGGAGTTCCTACGAGCAGTACTTC.

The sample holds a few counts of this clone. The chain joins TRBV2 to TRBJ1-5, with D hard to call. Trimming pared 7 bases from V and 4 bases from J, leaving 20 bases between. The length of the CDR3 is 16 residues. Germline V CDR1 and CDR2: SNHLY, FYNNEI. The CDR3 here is CASTASKGVGNQPQHF. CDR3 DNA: TGTGCCAGCACCGCGTCTAAGGGCGTTGGGAATCAGCCCCAGCATTTT.

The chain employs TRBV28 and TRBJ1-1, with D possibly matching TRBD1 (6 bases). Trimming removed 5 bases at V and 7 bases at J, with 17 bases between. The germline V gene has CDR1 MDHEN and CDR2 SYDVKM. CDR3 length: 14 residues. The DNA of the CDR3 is TGTGCCAGCAGTCTCTCTGGGGGGCGCTATGAAGCTTTCTTT. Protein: CASSLSGGRYEAFF.

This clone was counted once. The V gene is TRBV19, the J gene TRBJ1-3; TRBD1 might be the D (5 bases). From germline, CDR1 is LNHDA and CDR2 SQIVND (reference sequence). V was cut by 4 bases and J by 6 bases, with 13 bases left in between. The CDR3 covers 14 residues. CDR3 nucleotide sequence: TGTGCCAGTAGTAGTCACTGGGGCTCAAACACCATATATTTT. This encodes CASSSHWGSNTIYF.

Written as DNA, the CDR3 is TGTGCCTCACCTTTAGGGGGGAGACCTGGAAACACCATATATTTT. Encoded protein: CASPLGGRPGNTIYF. The rearrangement uses TRBV30 and TRBJ1-3; tentative D call: TRBD1 (6 bases). Germline values: CDR1 GTSNPN, CDR2 SVGIG (reference sequence). The CDR3 loop spans 15 amino acids. The V end lost 7 bases, the J end lost 2 bases, and 18 bases lay between the germline ends.

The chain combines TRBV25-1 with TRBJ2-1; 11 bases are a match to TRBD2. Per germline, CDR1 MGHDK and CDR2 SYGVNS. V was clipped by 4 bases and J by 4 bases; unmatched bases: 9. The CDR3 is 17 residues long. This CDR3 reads CASSVRTSGSVYNEQFF. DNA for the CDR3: TGTGCCAGCAGTGTACGGACTAGCGGGTCCGTGTACAATGAGCAGTTCTTC. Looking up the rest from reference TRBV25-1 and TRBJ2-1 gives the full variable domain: EADIYQTPRYLVIGTGKKITLECSQTMGHDKMYWYQQDPGMELHLIHYSYGVNSTEKGDLSSESTVSRIRTEHFPLTLESARPSHTSQYLCASSVRTSGSVYNEQFFGPGTRLTVL.

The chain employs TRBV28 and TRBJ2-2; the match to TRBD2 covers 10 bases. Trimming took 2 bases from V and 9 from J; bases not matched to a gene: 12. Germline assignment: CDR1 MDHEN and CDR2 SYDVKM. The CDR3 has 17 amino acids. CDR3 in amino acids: CASSLSSGGLLVRELFF. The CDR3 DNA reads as TGTGCCAGCAGTTTAAGTAGCGGGGGGCTCCTTGTCAGGGAGCTGTTTTTT. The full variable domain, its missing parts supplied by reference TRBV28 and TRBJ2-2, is DVKVTQSSRYLVKRTGEKVFLECVQDMDHENMFWYRQDPGLGLRLIYFSYDVKMKEKGDIPEGYSVSREKKERFSLILESASTNQTSMYLCASSLSSGGLLVRELFFGEGSRLTVL.

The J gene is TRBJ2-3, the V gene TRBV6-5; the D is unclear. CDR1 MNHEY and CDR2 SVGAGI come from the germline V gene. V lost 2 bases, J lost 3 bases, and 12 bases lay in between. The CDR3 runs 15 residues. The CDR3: CASSYGRPGTDTQYF. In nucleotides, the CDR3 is TGTGCCAGCAGTTACGGGCGTCCTGGAACAGATACGCAGTATTTT.

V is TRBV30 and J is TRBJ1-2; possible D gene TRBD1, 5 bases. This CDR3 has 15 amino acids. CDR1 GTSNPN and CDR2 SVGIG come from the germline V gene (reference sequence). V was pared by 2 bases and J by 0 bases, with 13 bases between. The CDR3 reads CAWSRTGVANYGYTF. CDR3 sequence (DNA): TGTGCCTGGAGTCGCACAGGTGTAGCTAACTATGGCTACACCTTC.

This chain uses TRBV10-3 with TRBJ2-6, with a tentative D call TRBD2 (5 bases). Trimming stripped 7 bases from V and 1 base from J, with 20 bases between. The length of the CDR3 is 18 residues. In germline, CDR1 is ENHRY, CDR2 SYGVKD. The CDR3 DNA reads TGTGCCATCAAGAGAGCCGAGGGCTTTTCGTCTGGGGCCAACGTCCTGACTTTC. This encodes CAIKRAEGFSSGANVLTF.

The DNA of the CDR3 is TGTGCCTGGAATCCCGGGACAGTTAATGAAAAACTGTTTTTT. Its translation is CAWNPGTVNEKLFF. The rearrangement joins TRBV30 to TRBJ1-4; 7 positions match TRBD1. This CDR3 comprises 14 residues. V gave up 4 bases and J gave up 4 bases; unmatched junction bases: 6. Germline V gene lookup returns CDR1 GTSNPN and CDR2 SVGIG (reference sequence).

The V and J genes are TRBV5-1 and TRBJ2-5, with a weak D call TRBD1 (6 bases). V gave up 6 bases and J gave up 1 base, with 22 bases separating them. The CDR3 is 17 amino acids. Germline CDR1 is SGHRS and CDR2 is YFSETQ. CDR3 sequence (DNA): TGCGCCAGCAAGGCGGGCGTACAGGGCGGGCGCCAAGAGACCCAGTACTTC. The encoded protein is CASKAGVQGGRQETQYF.

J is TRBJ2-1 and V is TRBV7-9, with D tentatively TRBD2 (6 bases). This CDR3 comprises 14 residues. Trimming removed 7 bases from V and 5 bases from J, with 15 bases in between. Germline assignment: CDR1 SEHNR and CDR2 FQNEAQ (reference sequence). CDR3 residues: CASTRPGENNEQFF. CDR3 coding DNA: TGTGCCAGCACCAGGCCGGGAGAAAACAATGAGCAGTTCTTC. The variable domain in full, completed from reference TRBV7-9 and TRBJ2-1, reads DTGVSQNPRHKITKRGQNVTFRCDPISEHNRLYWYRQTLGQGPEFLTYFQNEAQLEKSRLLSDRFSAERPKGSFSTLEIQRTEQGDSAMYLCASTRPGENNEQFFGPGTRLTVL.

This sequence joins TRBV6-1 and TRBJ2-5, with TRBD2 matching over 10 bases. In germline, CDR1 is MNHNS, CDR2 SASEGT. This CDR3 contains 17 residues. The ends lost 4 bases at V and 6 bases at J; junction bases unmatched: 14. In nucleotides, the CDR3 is TGTGCCAGCAGTGTATCTGGGGGCGCTAGCGGGGGAAAGACCCAGTACTTC. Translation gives CASSVSGGASGGKTQYF.

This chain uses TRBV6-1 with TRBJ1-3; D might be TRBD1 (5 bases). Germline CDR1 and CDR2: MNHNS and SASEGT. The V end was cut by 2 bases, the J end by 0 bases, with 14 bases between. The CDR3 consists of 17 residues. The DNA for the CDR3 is TGTGCCAGCAGTGAACGGGAACAGGCGTACTCTGGAAACACCATATATTTT. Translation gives CASSEREQAYSGNTIYF.

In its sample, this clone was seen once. CDR3 nucleotides: TGTGCCAGCAGCTTGGAGGGGGGAGGAGAGACCCAGTACTTC. Protein sequence: CASSLEGGGETQYF. The genes are TRBV5-4 and TRBJ2-5; either TRBD1 or TRBD2 may supply D (6 bases each). Germline V lookup: CDR1 SGHNT, CDR2 YYREEE (reference sequence). This CDR3 spans 14 amino acids. Trimming removed 0 bases at V and 4 bases at J, with 10 bases between.

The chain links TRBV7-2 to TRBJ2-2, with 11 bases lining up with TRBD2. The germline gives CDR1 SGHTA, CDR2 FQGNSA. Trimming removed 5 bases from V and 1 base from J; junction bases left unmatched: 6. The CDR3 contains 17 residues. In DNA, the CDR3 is TGTGCCAGCAGCATTAGGACTAGCGGGCGGAACACCGGGGAGCTGTTTTTT. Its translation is CASSIRTSGRNTGELFF.

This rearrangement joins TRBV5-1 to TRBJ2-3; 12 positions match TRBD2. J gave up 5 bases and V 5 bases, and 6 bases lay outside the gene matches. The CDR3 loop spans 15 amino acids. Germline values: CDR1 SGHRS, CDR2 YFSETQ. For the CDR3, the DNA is TGCGCCAGCAGTTACGGGACTAGCGGGCAAGATACGCAGTATTTT. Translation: CASSYGTSGQDTQYF.

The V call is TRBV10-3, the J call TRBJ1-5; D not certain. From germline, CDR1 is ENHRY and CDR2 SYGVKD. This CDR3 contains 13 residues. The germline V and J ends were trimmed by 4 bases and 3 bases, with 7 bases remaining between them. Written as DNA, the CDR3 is TGTGCCATCAGTGTAGCCGACAATCAGCCCCAGCATTTT. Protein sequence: CAISVADNQPQHF.

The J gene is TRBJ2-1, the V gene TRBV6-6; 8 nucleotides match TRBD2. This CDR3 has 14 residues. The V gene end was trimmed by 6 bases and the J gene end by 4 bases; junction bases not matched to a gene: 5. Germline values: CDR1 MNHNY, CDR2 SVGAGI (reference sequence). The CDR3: CASSPGGAYNEQFF. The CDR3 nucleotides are TGTGCCAGCAGCCCCGGGGGGGCTTACAATGAGCAGTTCTTC.

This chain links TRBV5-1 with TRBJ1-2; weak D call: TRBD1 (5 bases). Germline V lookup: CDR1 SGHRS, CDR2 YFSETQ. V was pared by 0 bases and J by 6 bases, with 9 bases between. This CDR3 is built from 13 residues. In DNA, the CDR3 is TGCGCCAGCAGCTTGGAGGCAGGGAATGGCTACACCTTC. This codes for CASSLEAGNGYTF.

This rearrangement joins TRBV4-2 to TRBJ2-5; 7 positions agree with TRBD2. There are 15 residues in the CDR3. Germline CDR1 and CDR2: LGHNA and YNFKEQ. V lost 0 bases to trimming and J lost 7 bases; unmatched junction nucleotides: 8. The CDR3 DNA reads TGTGCCAGCAGCCAAGATATTACGGGGGAGGGGACCCAGTACTTC. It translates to CASSQDITGEGTQYF.

The DNA of the CDR3 is TGTGCCTGGATTCGCCCACTATCGACAGGGGTAGCCAAAAACATTCAGTACTTC. Translation gives CAWIRPLSTGVAKNIQYF. The V gene is TRBV30, the J gene TRBJ2-4; TRBD1 matches 8 bases. V dropped 4 bases and J dropped 0; count of bases not matched to a gene: 14. This CDR3 has 18 amino acids. Germline CDR1 is GTSNPN and CDR2 is SVGIG (reference sequence).

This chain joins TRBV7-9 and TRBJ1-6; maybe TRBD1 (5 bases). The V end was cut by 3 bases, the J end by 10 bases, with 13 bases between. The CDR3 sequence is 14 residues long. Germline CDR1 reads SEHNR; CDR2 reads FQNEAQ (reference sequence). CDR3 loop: CASSLGGGVSPLHF. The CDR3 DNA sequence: TGTGCCAGCAGCTTGGGTGGGGGGGTCTCACCCCTCCACTTT.

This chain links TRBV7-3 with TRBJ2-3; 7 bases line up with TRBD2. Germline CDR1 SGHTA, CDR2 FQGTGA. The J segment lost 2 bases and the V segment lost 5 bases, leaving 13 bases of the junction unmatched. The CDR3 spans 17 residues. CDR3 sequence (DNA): TGTGCCAGCAGCCGCAGGCCGGCCGGGACTATCACAGATACGCAGTATTTT. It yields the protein CASSRRPAGTITDTQYF.